Below are 7 T cell receptor beta chains sequenced from a single sample in a study of blood T cell repertoires in COVID-19. TCRdb keeps only in-frame clones here, not all; method: immunoSEQ multiplex PCR. The table has under 250,000 clones, approximately 84% seen once; the top ten hold approximately 4.7%. The source material was peripheral blood. These receptors all come from a man aged 45-65 years with active or convalescent COVID-19.

The rearrangement joins TRBV7-3 to TRBJ2-2; 9 bases agree with TRBD1. The CDR3 length is 16 residues. After removal of 1 base from V and 4 bases from J, the junction contained 4 bases not matched to a gene. Germline V gene sequence: CDR1 SGHTA, CDR2 FQGTGA. In nucleotides, the CDR3 is TGTGCCAGCAGCTTAAGGACAGGGGTCGGCACCGGGGAGCTGTTTTTT. Protein: CASSLRTGVGTGELFF.

The rearrangement joins TRBV5-6 to TRBJ2-7; TRBD1 aligns across 11 bases. The CDR3 totals 14 residues. Germline trimming cut 4 bases from V and 7 bases from J; bases unmatched to any gene: 7. Germline V lookup: CDR1 SGHDT, CDR2 YYEEEE. CDR3 sequence (DNA): TGTGCCAGCAGCCCGGACAGGGGGCTCGGGGAGCAGTACTTC. Translation gives CASSPDRGLGEQYF.

The chain combines TRBV6-5 with TRBJ1-4; D possibly corresponds to TRBD1 (6 bases). Germline CDR1 MNHEY, CDR2 SVGAGI. V lost 8 bases to trimming and J lost 6 bases, with 16 bases between them. The CDR3 contains 14 residues. CDR3 amino acids: CASALRGGDEKLFF. The DNA for the CDR3 is TGTGCCAGCGCCTTAAGGGGGGGGGATGAAAAACTGTTTTTT.

This clone was counted at least ten times. The chain carries TRBV19 and TRBJ1-5; D may be TRBD1 (6 bases). With 6 bases removed from V and 2 bases from J, the gap between germline ends came to 17 bases. Per germline, CDR1 LNHDA and CDR2 SQIVND (reference sequence). This CDR3 has 16 amino acids. The DNA for the CDR3 is TGTGCCAGTAGGGACAGATCGGGGACCGGCAATCAGCCCCAGCATTTT. Its translation: CASRDRSGTGNQPQHF.

Worth noting for this clone: Additional DNA sequences in this sample encode the identical CDR3. The genes are TRBV5-1 and TRBJ2-5; TRBD2 matches 11 bases. V dropped 4 bases and J dropped 2; count of bases not matched to a gene: 4. This CDR3 has 15 amino acids. Germline CDR1 reads SGHRS; CDR2 reads YFSETQ. For the CDR3, the DNA is TGCGCCAGCAGCCTCACTAGCGGGGGACAAGAGACCCAGTACTTC. It yields the protein CASSLTSGGQETQYF.

This rearrangement joins TRBV10-3 to TRBJ1-4; 8 bases align to TRBD1. Per the germline V gene, CDR1 is ENHRY and CDR2 is SYGVKD. V lost 0 bases and J lost 7; bases outside the gene matches: 4. CDR3 size: 15 residues. The CDR3 sequence is CAISESDRGFEKLFF. Written as DNA, the CDR3 is TGTGCCATCAGTGAGTCCGACAGGGGTTTTGAAAAACTGTTTTTT.

The rearrangement joins TRBV3-1 (or the pseudogene TRBV3-2) to TRBJ1-6; D is perhaps TRBD1 (6 bases). Germline loops: CDR1 LGHDT, CDR2 YNNKEL (reference sequence). Deletions cut 7 bases from V and 7 bases from J, with 14 bases between. CDR3 length equals 14 residues. CDR3 loop: CASNLGRGNSPLHF. The CDR3 region has the DNA TGTGCCAGCAACTTGGGCAGGGGCAATTCACCCCTCCACTTT.